The text below deals with one TCR beta chain. Antigen specificity is unknown. This specimen comes from a study of a mutant IDH1 vaccine in newly diagnosed glioma. Study outcomes and limitations: Vaccination induced immune responses in around 95% of patients.

Sequencing used immunoSEQ multiplex PCR; TCRdb keeps in-frame clones, though not all of them. The sample includes about 85,000 clones, roughly 90% of them seen just once. The sample's time point: week 47, end of study. Vaccinated patients received 300 ug of mutant IDH1 20-mer peptide per dose, with topical imiquimod. The germline V gene encodes CDR1 SGDLS and CDR2 YYNGEE. Trimming cost V 3 bases and J 0 bases, with 10 bases left between them. This CDR3 region has 15 residues. The sequence came from a woman in her fifties or sixties with glioma. The sequencing used PBMCs, collected from a glioma patient whose treatment included an IDH1 peptide vaccine. The V and J genes are TRBV9 and TRBJ1-3; TRBD1 is a possible D gene (5 bases). The CDR3 loop reads CASSEDTRSGNTIYF. DNA for the CDR3: TGTGCCAGCAGCGAGGACACCCGCTCTGGAAACACCATATATTTT.